This entry is about one TCR beta chain. The antigen remains undetermined. Trimming removed 4 bases from V and 6 bases from J, with 31 bases in between. CDR1 SGHRS and CDR2 YFSETQ come from the germline V gene. The length of the CDR3 is 19 residues. The data were taken from a study of beta chain features in type 1 diabetes. Broader study findings: Highly expressing activated T cells could be over-counted with a cDNA template. Relative to healthy donors, patients appeared to have naive, central memory and Treg TCRB repertoires that were more similar. Type 1 diabetes patients had moderately but significantly shorter TCRB CDR3s in all four CD4+ subsets. More deletions and fewer insertions at VDJ junctions were seen in type 1 diabetes patients. No resolution was reached here on whether HLA type influences TCRB rearrangement.

Expressed TCRB transcripts were sequenced because the isolated RNA had all been reverse transcribed beforehand. Sequencing was performed with immunoSEQ multiplex PCR; in TCRdb, only in-frame clones are kept and a portion is missing. This table holds under 150,000 clones, 17% found once. The sequence was obtained from a man younger than 35 with type 1 diabetes. The specimen was central memory CD4+ T cells from blood. The chain recombines TRBV5-1 with TRBJ1-1, with D possibly being TRBD1 (6 bases). CDR3 sequence (DNA): TGCGCCAGCAGCCTGAGAGGTCCCGGGACAAAGGAGGGCGTGCCTGAAGCTTTCTTT. Residues: CASSLRGPGTKEGVPEAFF.